This TCR beta chain was documented in a study of T cells after posttransplantation cyclophosphamide. Study-wide results and limits: Tissue-infiltrating T cells from skin or gut overlapped little with blood T cells. Donor-recipient repertoire similarity was low at 1-2 months, rising over year one. After PTCy, TRB diversity resembled that of CNI/methotrexate controls.

Sampled 1 year posttransplant, controls received myeloablative marrow transplants, methotrexate and a calcineurin inhibitor. Libraries were prepared by immunoSEQ multiplex PCR; TCRdb keeps only in-frame clonotypes and omits some of them. The sample yields around 16,000 clones, 80% to 85% seen once. Worth noting for this clone: Its antigen is unknown. Germline is not matched at one junction end, which may reflect a read error.

Germline CDR1 is MNHEY and CDR2 is SMNVEV (reference sequence). The CDR3 has 13 amino acids. This material consisted of PBMCs, taken roughly 350 days after allogeneic stem cell transplant with calcineurin inhibitor and methotrexate. The TCR originated in a male patient aged 18-29 years who received an allogeneic stem cell transplant from a related donor, was CMV-positive, and had no GVHD. Some of these T cells may belong to the graft donor. The chain is built from TRBV27 and TRBJ2-7, with D possibly being TRBD1 (6 bases). This CDR3 is CASSISGDRSLRF. CDR3 coding DNA: TGTGCCAGCTCGATCTCCGGTGACAGGAGTCTGAGGTTC.